This T cell receptor beta chain was captured in a study of CD8+ T cells in alopecia areata. The overall study: A 6-month period off drug followed tofacitinib, which lasted 6 to 18 months.

Germline-derived CDR1 and CDR2 are GTSNPN and SVGIG (reference sequence). Trimming shortened V by 7 bases and J by 3 bases, and 16 bases separated the two germline ends. There are 13 residues in the CDR3. This clone has more than one count but fewer than ten. Once RNA had been extracted, it was reverse transcribed into cDNA to act as the sequencing template. The method was immunoSEQ multiplex PCR; TCRdb's version includes in-frame clones alone and lacks a portion of them. The repertoire holds about 64,000 clones, with about 45% as singletons. Treatment defined: oral pan-JAK inhibitor, 5-10 mg twice daily.

The rearrangement uses TRBV30 and TRBJ2-7, with D possibly matching TRBD2 (7 bases). This specimen was CD8+ T cells sorted from blood, taken around week 36, from a patient treated with tofacitinib. The clonotype was recovered from a human donor with alopecia areata. The CDR3 DNA follows: TGTGCCTCCTCGGGGGAGGGACACTACGAGCAGTACTTC. Protein: CASSGEGHYEQYF. Full variable domain (missing parts from reference TRBV30 and TRBJ2-7): SQTIHQWPATLVQPVGSPLSLECTVEGTSNPNLYWYRQAAGRGLQLLFYSVGIGQISSEVPQNLSASRPQDRQFILSSKKLLLSDSGFYLCASSGEGHYEQYFGPGTRLTVT.